These 6 T cell receptor beta chains originate from one sample sequenced in a study of T cells in localized non-small cell lung cancer. This table comes from immunoSEQ multiplex PCR, and its TCRdb copy is limited to in-frame clones, with some not included. The table records around 140,000 clones, roughly nine tenths of them present only once. Specimen: peripheral blood, collected before any cancer treatment. The receptors come from a female donor older than 55 with stage I lung adenocarcinoma.

The chain couples TRBV28 to TRBJ1-5; D is uncertain. V lost 5 bases and J lost 5, with 10 bases in between. The CDR3 has 13 amino acids. Germline V gene sequence: CDR1 MDHEN, CDR2 SYDVKM. In nucleotides, the CDR3 is TGTGCCAGCAGTGATCGGATAGATCAGCCCCAGCATTTT. Amino acid sequence: CASSDRIDQPQHF.

This clone was recorded only once. This rearrangement joins TRBV5-6 to TRBJ2-1, with 13 bases identical to TRBD2. V gave up 2 bases and J gave up 1 base; unmatched junction bases: 6. The germline gives CDR1 SGHDT, CDR2 YYEEEE. This CDR3 comprises 18 residues. The CDR3, as DNA: TGTGCCAGCAGCTTTTACCCACTAGCGGGAGGGTCCTACAATGAGCAGTTCTTC. It encodes CASSFYPLAGGSYNEQFF. Together with reference TRBV5-6 and TRBJ2-1, the CDR3 gives the full variable domain: DAGVTQSPTHLIKTRGQQVTLRCSPKSGHDTVSWYQQALGQGPQFIFQYYEEEERQRGNFPDRFSGHQFPNYSSELNVNALLLGDSALYLCASSFYPLAGGSYNEQFFGPGTRLTVL.

This clone occurred a few times. The chain recombines TRBV7-3 with TRBJ2-7; D is unclear. The V gene's germline CDR1 is SGHTA and CDR2 FQGTGA. Trimming took 2 bases from V and 3 from J, leaving 11 bases between them. The CDR3 is made up of 14 amino acids. The chain's CDR3 is CASSLDRQDYEQYF. CDR3 DNA sequence: TGTGCCAGCAGCTTAGACCGCCAGGACTACGAGCAGTACTTC.

V gene TRBV28 combines with J gene TRBJ1-3, with D maybe TRBD1 (5 bases). Trimming took off 6 bases at V and 1 base at J, with 19 bases between the two ends. This CDR3 region has 17 residues. Per the germline V gene, CDR1 is MDHEN and CDR2 is SYDVKM. The CDR3 coding sequence is TGTGCCAGCAGCAACCCCGGGAGGGGAGGATCTGGAAACACCATATATTTT. It is translated as CASSNPGRGGSGNTIYF.

The V and J genes are TRBV7-9 and TRBJ2-1, with 10 bases lining up with TRBD2. The CDR3 length is 16 residues. Per the germline V gene, CDR1 is SEHNR and CDR2 is FQNEAQ (reference sequence). J was trimmed by 8 bases and V by 9 bases; bases with no gene match: 16. CDR3 sequence: CASFPLAGGIRDEQFF. CDR3 coding DNA: TGTGCCAGTTTCCCTTTAGCGGGAGGAATAAGGGATGAGCAGTTCTTC.

The chain combines TRBV11-2 with TRBJ2-7; 8 bases align to TRBD2. Germline loops: CDR1 SGHAT, CDR2 FQNNGV. The junction had 11 bases not matched to a gene; V was cut back by 2 bases and J by 2 bases. The CDR3 totals 17 residues. The CDR3 DNA sequence: TGTGCCAGCAGCTTAACGGGAGGGCTTACTTCGACCTACGAGCAGTACTTC. The encoded protein is CASSLTGGLTSTYEQYF.